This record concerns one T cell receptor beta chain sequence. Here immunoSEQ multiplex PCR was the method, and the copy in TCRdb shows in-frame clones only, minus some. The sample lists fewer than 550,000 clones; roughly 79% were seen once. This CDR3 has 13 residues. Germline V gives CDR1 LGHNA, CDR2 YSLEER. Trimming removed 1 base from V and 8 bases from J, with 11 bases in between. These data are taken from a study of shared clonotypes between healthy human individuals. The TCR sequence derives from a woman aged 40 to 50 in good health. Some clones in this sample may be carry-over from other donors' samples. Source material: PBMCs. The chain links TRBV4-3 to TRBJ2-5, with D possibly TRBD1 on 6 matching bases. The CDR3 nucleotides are TGCGCCAGCAGCCAAGCAGGGGTGGAAACCCAGTACTTC. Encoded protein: CASSQAGVETQYF.